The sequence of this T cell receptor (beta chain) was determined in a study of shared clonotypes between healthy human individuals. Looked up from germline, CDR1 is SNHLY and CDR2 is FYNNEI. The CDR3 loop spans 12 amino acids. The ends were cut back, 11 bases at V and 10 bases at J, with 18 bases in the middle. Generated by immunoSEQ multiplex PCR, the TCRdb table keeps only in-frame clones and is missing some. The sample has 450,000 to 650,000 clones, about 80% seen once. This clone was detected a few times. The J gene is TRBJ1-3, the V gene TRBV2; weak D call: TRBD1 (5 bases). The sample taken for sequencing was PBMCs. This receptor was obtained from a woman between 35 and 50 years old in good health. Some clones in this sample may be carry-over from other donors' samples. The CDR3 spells CAGFNSEGTIYF. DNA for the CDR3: TGTGCCGGCTTTAATTCGGAGGGGACCATATATTTT.